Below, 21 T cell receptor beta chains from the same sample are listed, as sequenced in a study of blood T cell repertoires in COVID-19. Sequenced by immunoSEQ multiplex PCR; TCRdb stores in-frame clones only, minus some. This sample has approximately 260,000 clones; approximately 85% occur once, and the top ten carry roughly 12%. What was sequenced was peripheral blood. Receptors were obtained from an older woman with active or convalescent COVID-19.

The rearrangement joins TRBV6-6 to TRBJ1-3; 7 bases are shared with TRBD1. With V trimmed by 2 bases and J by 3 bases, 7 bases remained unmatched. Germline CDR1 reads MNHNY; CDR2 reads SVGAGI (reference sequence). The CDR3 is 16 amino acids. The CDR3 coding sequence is TGTGCCAGCAGTTACCGCGAGGGGGCGCTTGGAAACACCATATATTTT. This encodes CASSYREGALGNTIYF.

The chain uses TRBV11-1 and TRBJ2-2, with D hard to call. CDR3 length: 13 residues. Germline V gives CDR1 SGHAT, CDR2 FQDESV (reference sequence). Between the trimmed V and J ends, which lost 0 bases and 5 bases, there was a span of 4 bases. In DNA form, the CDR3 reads TGTGCCAGCAGCTTAGCCCTAACCGGGGAGCTGTTTTTT. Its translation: CASSLALTGELFF.

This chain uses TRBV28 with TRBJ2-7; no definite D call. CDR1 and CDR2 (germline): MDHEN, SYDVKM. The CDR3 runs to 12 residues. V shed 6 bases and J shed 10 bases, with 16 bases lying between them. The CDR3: CASSSNRRPQYF. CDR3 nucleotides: TGTGCCAGCAGCTCAAACCGGCGGCCCCAGTACTTC.

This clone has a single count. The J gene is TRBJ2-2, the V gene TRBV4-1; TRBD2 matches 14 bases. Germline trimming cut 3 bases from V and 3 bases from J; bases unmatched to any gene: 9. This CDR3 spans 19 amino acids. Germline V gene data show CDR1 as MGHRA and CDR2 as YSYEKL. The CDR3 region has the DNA TGCGCCAGCAGCCACAAGGGGGGACTAGCGGGGGACTACACCGGGGAGCTGTTTTTT. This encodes CASSHKGGLAGDYTGELFF.

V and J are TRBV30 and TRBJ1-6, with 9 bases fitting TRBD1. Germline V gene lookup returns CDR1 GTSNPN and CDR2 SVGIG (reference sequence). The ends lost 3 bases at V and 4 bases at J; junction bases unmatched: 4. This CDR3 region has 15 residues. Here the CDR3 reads CAWRQGASYNSPLHF. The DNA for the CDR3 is TGTGCCTGGAGACAGGGGGCCTCTTATAATTCACCCCTCCACTTT.

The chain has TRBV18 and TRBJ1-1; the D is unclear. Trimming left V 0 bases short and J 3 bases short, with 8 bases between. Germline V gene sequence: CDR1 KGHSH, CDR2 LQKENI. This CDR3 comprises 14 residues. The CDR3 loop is CASSPPVTDTEAFF. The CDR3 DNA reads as TGTGCCAGCTCACCACCTGTTACGGACACTGAAGCTTTCTTT. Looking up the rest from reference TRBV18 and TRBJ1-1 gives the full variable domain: NAGVMQNPRHLVRRRGQEARLRCSPMKGHSHVYWYRQLPEEGLKFMVYLQKENIIDESGMPKERFSAEFPKEGPSILRIQQVVRGDSAAYFCASSPPVTDTEAFFGQGTRLTVV.

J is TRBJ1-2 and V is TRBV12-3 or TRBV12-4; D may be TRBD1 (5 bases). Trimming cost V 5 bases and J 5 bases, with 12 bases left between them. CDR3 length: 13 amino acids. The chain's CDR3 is CASSPRQQYGYTF. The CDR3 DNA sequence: TGTGCCAGCAGTCCTAGACAGCAGTATGGCTACACCTTC.

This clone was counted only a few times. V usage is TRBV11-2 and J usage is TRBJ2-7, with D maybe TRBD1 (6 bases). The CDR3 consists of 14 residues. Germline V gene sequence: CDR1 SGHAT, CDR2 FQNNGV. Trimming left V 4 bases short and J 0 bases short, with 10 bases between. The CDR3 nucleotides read TGTGCCAGCAGCTCGTGGACAGCCTCCTACGAGCAGTACTTC. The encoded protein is CASSSWTASYEQYF.

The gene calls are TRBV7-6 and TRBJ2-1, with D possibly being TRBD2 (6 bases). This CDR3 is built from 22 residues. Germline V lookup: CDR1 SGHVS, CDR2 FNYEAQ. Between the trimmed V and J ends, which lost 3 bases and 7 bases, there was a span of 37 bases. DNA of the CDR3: TGTGCCAGCAGCTTCCGAGCCCCGCCGGGACCGGAGGCCCAATGGGGGACTAATGAGCAGTTCTTC. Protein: CASSFRAPPGPEAQWGTNEQFF.

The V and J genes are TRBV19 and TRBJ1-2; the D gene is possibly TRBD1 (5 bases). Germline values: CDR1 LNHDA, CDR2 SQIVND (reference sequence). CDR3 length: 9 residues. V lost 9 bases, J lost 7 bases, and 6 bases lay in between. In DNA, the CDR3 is TGTGCCAGCGGGGGTGGCTACACCTTC. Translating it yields CASGGGYTF.

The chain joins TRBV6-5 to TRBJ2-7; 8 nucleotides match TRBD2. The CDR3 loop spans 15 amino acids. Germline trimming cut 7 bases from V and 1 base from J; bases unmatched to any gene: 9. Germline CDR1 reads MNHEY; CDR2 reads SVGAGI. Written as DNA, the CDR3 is TGTGCCAGCATCACCGGGACTAGTTTGTCCTACGAGCAGTACTTC. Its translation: CASITGTSLSYEQYF.

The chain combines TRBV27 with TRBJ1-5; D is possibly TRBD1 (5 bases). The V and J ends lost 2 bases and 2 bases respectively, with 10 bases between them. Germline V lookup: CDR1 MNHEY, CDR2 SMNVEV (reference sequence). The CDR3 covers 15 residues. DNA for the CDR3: TGTGCCAGCAGTTTAGTCGGGGGGGGCAATCAGCCCCAGCATTTT. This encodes CASSLVGGGNQPQHF.

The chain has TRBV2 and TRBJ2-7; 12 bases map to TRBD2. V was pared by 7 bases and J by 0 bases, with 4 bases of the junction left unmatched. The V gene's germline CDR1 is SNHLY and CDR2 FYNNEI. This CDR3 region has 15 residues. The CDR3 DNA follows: TGTGCCAGCAATGGACTAGCGGGATTCTCCTACGAGCAGTACTTC. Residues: CASNGLAGFSYEQYF. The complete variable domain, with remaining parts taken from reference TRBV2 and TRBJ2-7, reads EPEVTQTPSHQVTQMGQEVILRCVPISNHLYFYWYRQILGQKVEFLVSFYNNEISEKSEIFDDQFSVERPDGSNFTLKIRSTKLEDSAMYFCASNGLAGFSYEQYFGPGTRLTVT.

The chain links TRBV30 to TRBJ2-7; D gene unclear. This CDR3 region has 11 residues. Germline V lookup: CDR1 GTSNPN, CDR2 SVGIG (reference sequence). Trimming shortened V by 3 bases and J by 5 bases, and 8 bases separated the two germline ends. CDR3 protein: CAWSSSNEQYF. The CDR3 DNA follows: TGTGCCTGGAGCTCGAGCAACGAGCAGTACTTC.

As DNA, the CDR3 is TGTGCCAGCAGTGAATCCGGGACAGGGGACACTGAAGCTTTCTTT. Its protein is CASSESGTGDTEAFF. The genes are TRBV27 and TRBJ1-1; TRBD1 aligns across 10 bases. The germline V gene has CDR1 MNHEY and CDR2 SMNVEV (reference sequence). CDR3 size: 15 residues. V dropped 5 bases and J dropped 3; count of bases not matched to a gene: 6.

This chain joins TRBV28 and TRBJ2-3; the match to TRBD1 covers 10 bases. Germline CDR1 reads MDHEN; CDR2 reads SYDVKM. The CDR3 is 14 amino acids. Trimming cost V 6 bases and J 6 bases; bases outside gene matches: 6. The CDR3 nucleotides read TGTGCCAGCAGACGGGACAGGGGCCGCGATACGCAGTATTTT. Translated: CASRRDRGRDTQYF.

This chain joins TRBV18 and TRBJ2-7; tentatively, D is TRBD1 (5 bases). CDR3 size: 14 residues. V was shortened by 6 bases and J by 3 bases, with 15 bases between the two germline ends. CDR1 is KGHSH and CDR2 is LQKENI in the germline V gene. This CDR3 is CASSTDNIGYEQYF. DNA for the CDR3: TGTGCCAGCTCTACGGACAACATCGGCTACGAGCAGTACTTC. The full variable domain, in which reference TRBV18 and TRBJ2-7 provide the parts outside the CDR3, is NAGVMQNPRHLVRRRGQEARLRCSPMKGHSHVYWYRQLPEEGLKFMVYLQKENIIDESGMPKERFSAEFPKEGPSILRIQQVVRGDSAAYFCASSTDNIGYEQYFGPGTRLTVT.

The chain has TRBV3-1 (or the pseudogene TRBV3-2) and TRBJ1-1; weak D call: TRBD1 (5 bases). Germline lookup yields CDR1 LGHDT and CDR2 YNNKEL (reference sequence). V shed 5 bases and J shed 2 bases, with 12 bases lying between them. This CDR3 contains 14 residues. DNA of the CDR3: TGTGCCAGCAGCACGGGACTACCCAACACTGAAGCTTTCTTT. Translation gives CASSTGLPNTEAFF.

The CDR3 loop is CANNPQGARTEAFF. The CDR3 DNA follows: TGTGCCAACAACCCACAGGGGGCGCGTACTGAAGCTTTCTTT. This rearrangement joins TRBV2 to TRBJ1-1; 9 positions agree with TRBD1. CDR3 length: 14 amino acids. Germline V gene data show CDR1 as SNHLY and CDR2 as FYNNEI. V lost 10 bases to trimming and J lost 5 bases; unmatched junction nucleotides: 11.

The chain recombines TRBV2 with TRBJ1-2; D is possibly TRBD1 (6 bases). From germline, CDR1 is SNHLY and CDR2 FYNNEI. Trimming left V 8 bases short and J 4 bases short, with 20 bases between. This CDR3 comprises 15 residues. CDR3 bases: TGTGCCAGCCGAAGCAGGGGTACGAGTGGCTATGGCTACACCTTC. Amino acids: CASRSRGTSGYGYTF.

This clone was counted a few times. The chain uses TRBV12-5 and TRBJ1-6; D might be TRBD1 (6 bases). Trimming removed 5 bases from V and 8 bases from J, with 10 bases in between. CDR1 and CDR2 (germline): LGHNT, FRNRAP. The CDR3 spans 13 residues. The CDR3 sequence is CASGPQGYSPLHF. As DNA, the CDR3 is TGTGCTAGTGGTCCCCAGGGGTATTCACCCCTCCACTTT.